Listed below are T cell receptor beta chains from one sample, sequenced in a study of OX40 agonist ivuxolimab in advanced cancers. The method was immunoSEQ multiplex PCR; TCRdb's version includes in-frame clones alone and lacks a portion of them. The sample lists tens of thousands of clones, roughly 89% occurring once. This specimen was CD4+ or CD8+ T cells sorted from blood, taken in a trial of the OX40 agonist ivuxolimab. Source of these receptors: an adult with an advanced solid tumor such as melanoma, head and neck, liver or kidney cancer. The CDR3 runs from the conserved cysteine through the conserved F or W. The order of the fields is V gene, J gene, clone size, D gene, CDR3 DNA, CDR3 protein. A D gene is named only where the DNA matches it firmly. Some rows mark clone size as missing; the rest say once, few, many or name a class of expanded clone.

TRBV19	TRBJ2-5	-	-	TGTGCCAGTAGTACTTTGCTAAAGCAAGAGACCCAGTACTTC	CASSTLLKQETQYF
TRBV7-9	TRBJ2-2	few	-	TGTGCCAGCAGCCTCGGGACGGTGAACACCGGGGAGCTGTTTTTT	CASSLGTVNTGELFF
TRBV7-9	TRBJ2-7	-	-	TGTGCCAGCAGCTTTCGGGACGCCTACGAGCAGTACTTC	CASSFRDAYEQYF
TRBV18	TRBJ2-7	once	TRBD2	TGTGCCAGCTCACCACCGGCTAGCGGCTCCTACGAGCAGTACTTC	CASSPPASGSYEQYF
TRBV5-5	TRBJ1-1	-	-	TGTGCCAGCAGCCGCACGGGCCCCAGCAGGACTGAAGCTTTCTTT	CASSRTGPSRTEAFF
TRBV28	TRBJ2-2	-	TRBD2	TGTGCCAGCGATCGCGGGGGACTAGCGGGAGTCGGTGGGGAGCTGTTTTTT	CASDRGGLAGVGGELFF
TRBV5-1	TRBJ2-7	-	TRBD2	TGCGCCAGCAGCTTGACTAGCGGCTCCTACGAGCAGTACTTC	CASSLTSGSYEQYF
TRBV10-3	TRBJ2-2	-	-	TGTGCCATCAGACCCAGACCGGGCGCCGGGGAGCTGTTTTTT	CAIRPRPGAGELFF
TRBV5-1	TRBJ2-1	once	TRBD2	TGCGCCAGCAGCTTCTTAGGACTAGCGGGGGTCTACAATGAGCAGTTCTTC	CASSFLGLAGVYNEQFF
TRBV18	TRBJ1-2	-	TRBD1	TGTGCCAGCTCACCACTCCCCCAGGGGGGGTCGGGCCCCACTAACTATGGCTACACCTTC	CASSPLPQGGSGPTNYGYTF
TRBV18	TRBJ1-5	-	-	TGTGCCAGCTCACCGGGCGGGGAGGGACAGCCCCAGCATTTT	CASSPGGEGQPQHF
TRBV29-1	TRBJ2-3	-	-	TGCAGCGTTGAAGGGGAGTGGACAGGGAGGGCAGATACGCAGTATTTT	CSVEGEWTGRADTQYF
TRBV2	TRBJ2-3	-	-	TGTGCCAGCAGTGAACTCGGGTGGGCAGATACGCAGTATTTT	CASSELGWADTQYF
TRBV27	TRBJ2-1	-	-	TGTGCCAGCACCGCCCAAAACGCACTAAATGAGCAGTTCTTC	CASTAQNALNEQFF
TRBV18	TRBJ2-3	-	TRBD1	TGTGCCAGCTCACCAGGGACAGGGGGAGATACGCAGTATTTT	CASSPGTGGDTQYF
TRBV13	TRBJ2-7	few	-	TGTGCCAGCCGGTCGGGGGCGAGGTCCTACGAGCAGTACTTC	CASRSGARSYEQYF
TRBV9	TRBJ2-7	-	-	TGTGCCAGCAGCGTAGCTACTCAGGCCTACCTTCTCCGGTTC	CASSVATQAYLLRF
TRBV4-1	TRBJ2-7	-	-	TGCGCCAGCAGCCAAGAAACTAGCCGGGACGAGCAGTACTTC	CASSQETSRDEQYF
TRBV5-1	TRBJ2-5	-	TRBD2	TGCGCCAGCAGCTTTCTGGGGACTAGCGGGGAGACCCAGTACTTC	CASSFLGTSGETQYF
TRBV29-1	TRBJ2-3	once	-	TGCAGCGTTAAAGGGGATATTAGGACAGATACGCAGTATTTT	CSVKGDIRTDTQYF
TRBV6-5	TRBJ2-7	-	-	TGTGCCAGCAGTTACGAGGGGGGAGGTTCCTACGAGCAGTACTTC	CASSYEGGGSYEQYF
TRBV7-9	TRBJ1-2	-	-	TGTGCCAGCAGCTCCCGCAAGGCTGGGAACTATGGCTACACCTTC	CASSSRKAGNYGYTF
TRBV21-1	TRBJ2-5	-	-	TGTGCCAGCAGCAAAGGGCAACGGGAGATGGAAGAGACCCAGTACTTC	CASSKGQREMEETQYF
TRBV6-1	TRBJ2-5	-	-	TGTGCCAGCAGTGAAAGATTAGGGGGGGGACAGCGCCAAGAGACCCAGTACTTC	CASSERLGGGQRQETQYF
TRBV23-1	TRBJ2-7	-	-	TGCGCCAGCAGTCAATGGGCCCGCGAGCAGTACTTC	CASSQWAREQYF
TRBV9	TRBJ2-5	once	TRBD2	TGTGCCAGCAGCGTAGGGACTAGCGGGATCGGACTGGAGACCCAGTACTTC	CASSVGTSGIGLETQYF
TRBV10-3	TRBJ2-1	once	-	TGTGCCATCAATCCGCGCGGGCCCTCCTACAATGAGCAGTTCTTC	CAINPRGPSYNEQFF
TRBV18	TRBJ2-5	-	TRBD1	TGTGCCAGCTCCCCAGACAGGGGAAAGACCCAGTACTTC	CASSPDRGKTQYF
TRBV2	TRBJ1-5	-	TRBD1	TGTGCCAGCAGTACCAGACAGGGAGGCAATCAGCCCCAGCATTTT	CASSTRQGGNQPQHF
TRBV5-1	TRBJ1-1	many	-	TGCGCCAGCAGCTCAACTCTGACCAGCACGAACACTGAAGCTTTCTTT	CASSSTLTSTNTEAFF
TRBV28	TRBJ2-3	-	TRBD2	TGTGCCAGCAGCTACGGACTAGCGGAGGGTTCGGGAGATACGCAGTATTTT	CASSYGLAEGSGDTQYF
TRBV28	TRBJ1-3	-	TRBD1	TGTGCCAGCAGTCCCGAGGGGGCCGGAAACACCATATATTTT	CASSPEGAGNTIYF
TRBV27	TRBJ1-6	-	TRBD1	TGTGCCAGCAGTACCAGGGGGCTCTATAATTCACCCCTCCACTTT	CASSTRGLYNSPLHF
TRBV28	TRBJ2-1	-	-	TGTGCCAGCAGCCAACCCGGGACTCGTGAGCAGTTCTTC	CASSQPGTREQFF
TRBV5-6	TRBJ1-2	-	-	TGTGCCAGCAGCCTCGGAGACAAGATTCACTATGGCTACACCTTC	CASSLGDKIHYGYTF
TRBV20-1	TRBJ2-5	-	-	TGCAGTGCCGGGGGATGGACCCAGTACTTC	CSAGGWTQYF
TRBV29-1	TRBJ1-1	-	TRBD1	TGCAGCGTCCGGGACAGGGCTATGAACACTGAAGCTTTCTTT	CSVRDRAMNTEAFF
TRBV5-6	TRBJ2-5	once	TRBD2	TGTGCCAGCAGTCTCCTAGCGGGGGGGGAGACCCAGTACTTC	CASSLLAGGETQYF
TRBV27	TRBJ2-6	-	TRBD1	TGTGCCAGCAGTTTAACAGGGGGATCTGGGGCCAACGTCCTGACTTTC	CASSLTGGSGANVLTF
TRBV5-6	TRBJ2-5	-	TRBD2	TGTGCCAGCAGACAAGCGGGATGGGGGGAGACCCAGTACTTC	CASRQAGWGETQYF
TRBV4-1	TRBJ1-1	-	-	TGCGCCAGCAGCATCCCTCTCAGGGACACTGAAGCTTTCTTT	CASSIPLRDTEAFF
TRBV29-1	TRBJ2-7	-	TRBD2	TGCAGCGTTGAAGACCCCTGCGGACTAGCAGGGTCCTACGAGCAGTACTTC	CSVEDPCGLAGSYEQYF
TRBV29-1	TRBJ2-3	-	-	TGCAGCGTTGACAGCACAGATACGCAGTATTTT	CSVDSTDTQYF
TRBV5-1	TRBJ2-1	-	-	TGCGCCAGCACCGACAGGGAGGCCAATGAGCAGTTCTTC	CASTDREANEQFF
TRBV28	TRBJ1-2	-	-	TGTGCCAGCACCTACGGGGCAGATGGCTACACCTTC	CASTYGADGYTF
TRBV19	TRBJ1-6	-	-	TGTGCCAGTAGAAGGGACTATAATTCACCCCTCCACTTT	CASRRDYNSPLHF
TRBV9	TRBJ2-7	-	TRBD2	TGTGCCAGCAGCGTCGGACTAGCGTCCACCTACGAGCAGTACTTC	CASSVGLASTYEQYF
TRBV28	TRBJ2-3	-	-	TGTGCCAGCAGTTTGAGGGTGGGCGCAGATACGCAGTATTTT	CASSLRVGADTQYF
TRBV27	TRBJ1-6	-	-	TGTCCCCCGGGGGCTTCACCCCTCCACTTT	CPPGASPLHF
TRBV7-2	TRBJ2-2	-	-	TGTGCCAGCAGCTTGACAGTGAACACCGGGGAGCTGTTTTTT	CASSLTVNTGELFF
TRBV10-3	TRBJ1-1	-	-	TGTGCCATCAGTGATTTGGCATCGAACACTGAAGCTTTCTTT	CAISDLASNTEAFF
TRBV28	TRBJ1-6	-	-	TGTCGAACCGACGGCCGGGGACCCCTCCACTTT	CRTDGRGPLHF
TRBV19	TRBJ2-2	once	-	TGTGCCAGTAACCGCGGGGACACCGGGGAGCTGTTTTTT	CASNRGDTGELFF